A single sample gave rise to the 32 T cell receptor beta chains below, sequenced in a study of beta chain features in type 1 diabetes. Sequencing targeted expressed TCRB transcripts, as all isolated RNA had been reverse transcribed. Assay: immunoSEQ multiplex PCR; the TCRdb copy retains only in-frame clones and omits some. Counted here are about 360,000 clones, 10% to 15% occurring once; the ten biggest clones make up roughly 0.017%. The source material was naive CD4+ T cells from blood. Source of these receptors: a man aged 18 to 29 in good health.

This clone showed up just a few times. The rearrangement joins TRBV7-9 to TRBJ2-6; D possibly corresponds to TRBD2 (6 bases). Germline lookup yields CDR1 SEHNR and CDR2 FQNEAQ (reference sequence). CDR3 length equals 15 residues. The V gene lost 1 base and the J gene lost 3 bases, with 7 bases spanning the gap. Written as DNA, the CDR3 is TGTGCCAGCAGCTTAGGGGGGGTTGGGGCCAACGTCCTGACTTTC. This sequence encodes CASSLGGVGANVLTF. Variable domain in full (rest from reference TRBV7-9 and TRBJ2-6): DTGVSQNPRHKITKRGQNVTFRCDPISEHNRLYWYRQTLGQGPEFLTYFQNEAQLEKSRLLSDRFSAERPKGSFSTLEIQRTEQGDSAMYLCASSLGGVGANVLTFGAGSRLTVL.

This clone appeared a few times. The V call is TRBV7-9, the J call TRBJ1-1; 9 nucleotides match TRBD1. Per germline, CDR1 SEHNR and CDR2 FQNEAQ (reference sequence). The CDR3 has 17 residues. Trimming at V came to 6 bases and at J to 3 bases, leaving 14 bases not matched to a gene. CDR3 in amino acids: CASRGGWGTGLYTEAFF. The CDR3 DNA sequence: TGTGCCAGCAGAGGAGGTTGGGGGACAGGGTTGTACACTGAAGCTTTCTTT. Full variable domain (outside the CDR3, taken from reference TRBV7-9 and TRBJ1-1): DTGVSQNPRHKITKRGQNVTFRCDPISEHNRLYWYRQTLGQGPEFLTYFQNEAQLEKSRLLSDRFSAERPKGSFSTLEIQRTEQGDSAMYLCASRGGWGTGLYTEAFFGQGTRLTVV.

In nucleotides, the CDR3 is TGTGCCTGGTATAACTTTGGGGGCCTCAACACCGGGGAGCTGTTTTTT. Translation gives CAWYNFGGLNTGELFF. The V gene is TRBV30, the J gene TRBJ2-2; D is possibly TRBD1 (6 bases). Per the germline V gene, CDR1 is GTSNPN and CDR2 is SVGIG (reference sequence). Deletions cut 5 bases from V and 2 bases from J, with 18 bases between. This CDR3 contains 16 residues. Full variable domain (remainder filled in from reference TRBV30 and TRBJ2-2): SQTIHQWPATLVQPVGSPLSLECTVEGTSNPNLYWYRQAAGRGLQLLFYSVGIGQISSEVPQNLSASRPQDRQFILSSKKLLLSDSGFYLCAWYNFGGLNTGELFFGEGSRLTVL.

This clone was recorded a few times. No DNA is shown, since the ends of the CDR3 on it are uncertain; the CDR3 is the one TCRdb lists. The V and J genes are TRBV11-2 and TRBJ2-2; no DNA check was done on the table's D call, TRBD2. Counting both end residues, the CDR3 totals 14 amino acids. Looked up from germline, CDR1 is SGHAT and CDR2 is FQNNGV. CDR3 loop: CASSLDFGAGELFF.

This chain uses TRBV30 with TRBJ1-2; 7 nucleotides agree with TRBD1. This CDR3 spans 16 amino acids. Looked up from germline, CDR1 is GTSNPN and CDR2 is SVGIG (reference sequence). Unmatched junction bases numbered 10, after V lost 2 bases and J lost 1 base. CDR3 region: CAWSSKGQARNYGYTF. For the CDR3, the DNA is TGTGCCTGGAGTTCTAAAGGACAGGCCCGTAACTATGGCTACACCTTC.

This clone is a singleton in its sample. The chain carries TRBV15 and TRBJ1-1; D may be TRBD1 (6 bases). The CDR3 covers 14 residues. From germline, CDR1 is LNHNV and CDR2 YYDKDF (reference sequence). Between the trimmed V and J ends, which lost 3 bases and 4 bases, there was a span of 12 bases. The CDR3 nucleotides are TGTGCCACCAGCAGGAACACGGACAGCACTGAAGCTTTCTTT. It specifies CATSRNTDSTEAFF.

J is TRBJ1-2 and V is TRBV6-5; no reliable D call. The CDR3 is 11 amino acids. Germline lookup yields CDR1 MNHEY and CDR2 SVGAGI. Trimming cost V 8 bases and J 2 bases, with 6 bases left between them. CDR3 in DNA: TGTGCCAGCGGCGGAAACTATGGCTACACCTTC. Its protein is CASGGNYGYTF.

This chain joins TRBV5-4 and TRBJ2-2; tentative D call: TRBD1 (5 bases). V lost 0 bases, J lost 8 bases, and 11 bases lay in between. This CDR3 spans 14 amino acids. CDR1 SGHNT and CDR2 YYREEE come from the germline V gene (reference sequence). The CDR3 region has the DNA TGTGCCAGCAGCTTGGTTTTTGGGGCTGGGGAGCTGTTTTTT. It codes for CASSLVFGAGELFF.

The V gene is TRBV11-2, the J gene TRBJ2-5; 8 bases fit TRBD1. Germline V gene sequence: CDR1 SGHAT, CDR2 FQNNGV. The CDR3 is 16 amino acids. V lost 1 base, J lost 5 bases, and 9 bases stayed unmatched. The CDR3 loop reads CASSLVSGQGYETQYF. The CDR3 DNA reads TGTGCCAGCAGCTTAGTCTCCGGACAGGGCTACGAGACCCAGTACTTC.

In its sample, this clone was seen a few times. The rearrangement links TRBV5-1 to TRBJ2-7; 11 bases align to TRBD1. This CDR3 contains 13 residues. V gave up 7 bases and J gave up 6 bases; unmatched junction bases: 6. Germline CDR1 SGHRS, CDR2 YFSETQ. The CDR3 protein is CASGRTGGGEQYF. CDR3 nucleotides: TGCGCCAGCGGACGGACAGGGGGCGGCGAGCAGTACTTC.

The table lists this clone with many counts. This chain joins TRBV4-3 and TRBJ2-7; the match to TRBD2 covers 7 bases. The CDR3 extends over 17 amino acids. J lost 2 bases, V lost 0 bases, and 10 bases had no gene match. CDR1 and CDR2 (germline): LGHNA, YSLEER. The CDR3 region is CASSQDPARGRPYEQYF. Written as DNA, the CDR3 is TGCGCCAGCAGCCAAGATCCCGCTCGCGGGAGACCCTACGAGCAGTACTTC.

The rearrangement links TRBV5-6 to TRBJ2-5, with TRBD1 matching over 10 bases. The CDR3 covers 16 residues. V dropped 1 base and J dropped 3; count of bases not matched to a gene: 6. The germline V gene has CDR1 SGHDT and CDR2 YYEEEE. CDR3 amino acids: CASSLLPGTGEETQYF. The DNA for the CDR3 is TGTGCCAGCAGCTTGTTACCCGGGACAGGGGAAGAGACCCAGTACTTC.

This chain links TRBV28 with TRBJ1-2, with D possibly TRBD1 on 5 matching bases. Trimming took off 3 bases at V and 6 bases at J, with 20 bases between the two ends. The CDR3 is 16 residues long. Germline loops: CDR1 MDHEN, CDR2 SYDVKM. The CDR3 region is CASSLVSLRDSNGYTF. Written as DNA, the CDR3 is TGTGCCAGCAGTTTGGTGTCTTTACGGGACTCGAATGGCTACACCTTC.

This clone showed up just once. The chain joins TRBV7-9 to TRBJ1-4, with D tentatively TRBD1 (6 bases). This CDR3 has 15 residues. Germline lookup yields CDR1 SEHNR and CDR2 FQNEAQ (reference sequence). Trimming took off 5 bases at V and 3 bases at J, with 13 bases between the two ends. The CDR3 DNA sequence: TGTGCCAGCAGCCCCAACAGGGTATCTAATGAAAAACTGTTTTTT. It codes for CASSPNRVSNEKLFF.

The V and J genes are TRBV7-2 and TRBJ2-2; tentatively, D is TRBD2 (5 bases). V was trimmed by 5 bases and J by 4 bases, leaving 11 bases between them. The CDR3 is 14 amino acids. In germline, CDR1 is SGHTA, CDR2 FQGNSA. The CDR3 here is CASSPGWITGELFF. In DNA form, the CDR3 reads TGTGCCAGCAGCCCGGGGTGGATCACCGGGGAGCTGTTTTTT.

The rearrangement uses TRBV18 and TRBJ1-1, with 7 bases matching TRBD1. Germline V gene lookup returns CDR1 KGHSH and CDR2 LQKENI. This CDR3 has 12 residues. V shed 3 bases, J shed 8 bases, and the junction held 3 bases outside the gene matches. The CDR3 spells CASSPSTGEAFF. CDR3 DNA: TGTGCCAGCTCACCTTCGACAGGGGAAGCTTTCTTT.

This clone showed up just a few times. The chain combines TRBV5-5 with TRBJ2-3; D call uncertain. The length of the CDR3 is 13 residues. V shed 4 bases and J shed 3 bases, with 9 bases lying between them. Germline loops: CDR1 SGHKS, CDR2 YYEKEE (reference sequence). CDR3 sequence reads: CASSPNPTDTQYF. The CDR3 DNA reads as TGTGCCAGCAGCCCTAATCCGACAGATACGCAGTATTTT.

The CDR3 bases are TGTGCCAGCAGCTTGACTAGCGGGAGGGCGCAGTACTTC. Amino acids: CASSLTSGRAQYF. The rearrangement joins TRBV5-4 to TRBJ2-7, with TRBD2 matching 13 bases. Germline V lookup: CDR1 SGHNT, CDR2 YYREEE (reference sequence). J was trimmed by 9 bases and V by 1 base; bases with no gene match: 1. The CDR3 has 13 residues.

This clone was detected a few times. The chain combines TRBV5-1 with TRBJ1-1; 7 positions agree with TRBD1. CDR3 length equals 14 residues. Germline CDR1 is SGHRS and CDR2 is YFSETQ. V shed 4 bases, J shed 0 bases, and the junction held 3 bases outside the gene matches. Written as DNA, the CDR3 is TGCGCCAGCAGCAAGGGACAGCTGAACACTGAAGCTTTCTTT. Translation gives CASSKGQLNTEAFF. The variable domain in full, with the rest retrieved from reference TRBV5-1 and TRBJ1-1, is KAGVTQTPRYLIKTRGQQVTLSCSPISGHRSVSWYQQTPGQGLQFLFEYFSETQRNKGNFPGRFSGRQFSNSRSEMNVSTLELGDSALYLCASSKGQLNTEAFFGQGTRLTVV.

V gene TRBV29-1 combines with J gene TRBJ2-5; the D is unclear. The CDR3 has 14 residues. V lost 1 base, J lost 5 bases, and 14 bases lay in between. The V gene's germline CDR1 is SQVTM and CDR2 ANQGSEA. The CDR3 nucleotides read TGCAGCGTTGAAGCTGCCTTGTACGGGGAGACCCAGTACTTC. It is translated as CSVEAALYGETQYF.

The rearrangement uses TRBV29-1 and TRBJ1-1; D may be TRBD1 (5 bases). The germline V and J ends were trimmed by 0 bases and 5 bases, with 16 bases remaining between them. The CDR3 spans 15 residues. Germline lookup yields CDR1 SQVTM and CDR2 ANQGSEA. The CDR3 nucleotides are TGCAGCGTTGAAGATTTACCGGGGGTAGGGACTGAAGCTTTCTTT. Residues: CSVEDLPGVGTEAFF.

This chain links TRBV9 with TRBJ2-2, with TRBD2 matching 7 bases. J gave up 2 bases and V 3 bases, and 4 bases lay outside the gene matches. CDR3 length: 15 residues. The germline V gene encodes CDR1 SGDLS and CDR2 YYNGEE. The DNA for the CDR3 is TGTGCCAGCAGCGGAAGCGGGGTTAACACCGGGGAGCTGTTTTTT. Translation: CASSGSGVNTGELFF.

The CDR3 DNA is TGTGCCAGCAGCCCGATAGCGGGGGTGGGAGAGCAGTACTTC. Translated: CASSPIAGVGEQYF. V gene TRBV5-6 combines with J gene TRBJ2-7; 9 positions agree with TRBD2. CDR3 length equals 14 residues. Germline CDR1 SGHDT, CDR2 YYEEEE. V shed 4 bases and J 7 bases; nucleotides not matched to a gene: 9.

There are a few counts of this clone. The rearrangement joins TRBV7-9 to TRBJ2-7; TRBD1 might be the D (6 bases). This CDR3 is built from 15 residues. Between the trimmed V and J ends, which lost 5 bases and 0 bases, there was a span of 14 bases. CDR1 is SEHNR, CDR2 FQNEAQ, per germline (reference sequence). CDR3 amino acids: CASSPGTSSSYEQYF. The DNA of the CDR3 is TGTGCCAGCAGCCCCGGGACATCGAGCTCCTACGAGCAGTACTTC.

This clone was recorded a few times. The rearrangement links TRBV7-8 to TRBJ1-1; 10 positions agree with TRBD1. This CDR3 contains 17 residues. Germline-derived CDR1 and CDR2 are SGHVS and FQNEAQ. J gave up 5 bases and V 1 base, and 10 bases lay outside the gene matches. The CDR3 region has the DNA TGTGCCAGCAGCTTAGGGGCTGGGGACAGGGGATTTACTGAAGCTTTCTTT. This gives the protein CASSLGAGDRGFTEAFF.

The chain links TRBV29-1 to TRBJ2-7; TRBD1 matches at 8 bases. CDR1 SQVTM and CDR2 ANQGSEA come from the germline V gene. The CDR3 is 13 amino acids. J was trimmed by 1 base and V by 7 bases; bases with no gene match: 6. The CDR3: CSGNDRGSYEQYF. CDR3 DNA sequence: TGCAGCGGAAACGACAGGGGTTCCTACGAGCAGTACTTC.

The CDR3 reads CASSQEPRDIANYGYTF. The CDR3 region has the DNA TGCGCCAGCAGCCAAGAGCCTCGGGACATCGCTAACTATGGCTACACCTTC. The gene calls are TRBV4-3 and TRBJ1-2, with D possibly being TRBD1 (6 bases). The CDR3 covers 17 residues. Trimming pared 0 bases from V and 0 bases from J, leaving 14 bases between. Germline V gives CDR1 LGHNA, CDR2 YSLEER.

This chain links TRBV7-2 with TRBJ1-5; D gene ambiguous. V was trimmed by 5 bases and J by 10 bases, leaving 21 bases between them. Germline V CDR1 and CDR2: SGHTA, FQGNSA. The CDR3 loop spans 15 amino acids. DNA of the CDR3: TGTGCCAGCAGCCGACTCACGGGAGTGGGGAGTCCCCAGCATTTT. It encodes CASSRLTGVGSPQHF.

The CDR3 spells CASSSLGERGETQYF. CDR3 DNA: TGTGCCAGCAGCTCCTTGGGGGAGCGGGGAGAGACCCAGTACTTC. J is TRBJ2-5 and V is TRBV7-2; 7 bases line up with TRBD2. The CDR3 loop spans 15 amino acids. The germline CDR1 and CDR2 sequences are SGHTA and FQGNSA. V lost 4 bases and J lost 4; bases outside the gene matches: 9.

Only a few counts were recorded for this clone. This chain links TRBV30 with TRBJ1-5, with D possibly matching TRBD1 (6 bases). V lost 3 bases and J lost 1, with 13 bases in between. Germline CDR1 is GTSNPN and CDR2 is SVGIG (reference sequence). There are 15 residues in the CDR3. CDR3 nucleotide sequence: TGTGCCTGGAGGGGTACAGGGTGGAGCAATCAGCCCCAGCATTTT. It translates to CAWRGTGWSNQPQHF. The whole variable domain, remainder taken from reference TRBV30 and TRBJ1-5, is SQTIHQWPATLVQPVGSPLSLECTVEGTSNPNLYWYRQAAGRGLQLLFYSVGIGQISSEVPQNLSASRPQDRQFILSSKKLLLSDSGFYLCAWRGTGWSNQPQHFGDGTRLSIL.

This clone showed up just a few times. The chain joins TRBV29-1 to TRBJ2-7, with TRBD1 matching over 9 bases. The CDR3 sequence is 13 residues long. V shed 6 bases, J shed 4 bases, and the junction held 7 bases outside the gene matches. Germline V gene lookup returns CDR1 SQVTM and CDR2 ANQGSEA. The CDR3 loop is CSVGGQGLYEQYF. CDR3 in DNA: TGCAGCGTCGGGGGACAGGGTTTATACGAGCAGTACTTC.

This chain joins TRBV27 and TRBJ2-5; D is perhaps TRBD1 (5 bases). V was clipped by 6 bases and J by 0 bases, with 8 bases between them. Germline loops: CDR1 MNHEY, CDR2 SMNVEV (reference sequence). This CDR3 spans 13 amino acids. The chain's CDR3 is CASRGLYQETQYF. The CDR3 DNA follows: TGTGCCAGCAGGGGGCTCTACCAAGAGACCCAGTACTTC.